A selection of T cell receptor beta chains follows, all from one sample in a study of blood T cell repertoires in COVID-19. Profiling relied on immunoSEQ multiplex PCR, and the TCRdb table lists in-frame clones only, not all of them. The data show some 80,000 clones, roughly 80% seen once. Sequencing input: peripheral blood. The origin of the receptors is an elderly man with acute or convalescent COVID-19. CDR3s include the opening cysteine and the closing phenylalanine or tryptophan.

j_call v_call cdr3_aa
TRBJ2-1 TRBV2 CASTRTGVNEQFF
TRBJ2-3 TRBV5-6 CASSLAAGAYTDTQYF
TRBJ2-7 TRBV12-5 CASGSPGEQYF
TRBJ2-5 TRBV15 CATWRGAGFTQYF
TRBJ2-1 TRBV5-1 CASSGQGSSYNEQFF
TRBJ1-5 TRBV15 CATSTINQPQHF
TRBJ2-2 TRBV5-4 CASSLGPALTGELFF
TRBJ2-3 TRBV7-9 CASSLGGQGARDTQYF
TRBJ2-1 TRBV6-6 CASSSTGGNNEQFF
TRBJ1-2 TRBV7-9 CASSLRGGGYTF
TRBJ2-3 TRBV3-1/TRBV3-2 CASSQDRDRSTDTQYF
TRBJ2-7 TRBV14 CASSQGDRGFGEQYF
TRBJ2-3 TRBV29-1 CSVGRQVGTDTQYF
TRBJ2-3 TRBV6-6 CASSPRDRGTDTQYF
TRBJ1-5 TRBV19 CASIGVNRGNNQPQHF
TRBJ1-1 TRBV7-2 CASSRRTDTEAFF
TRBJ1-2 TRBV27 CASSSGFRQGNYGYTF
TRBJ2-2 TRBV5-4 CASSFLDRGNTGELFF
TRBJ2-6 TRBV11-1 CASSLVGGSGANVLTF
TRBJ2-3 TRBV19 CASSQASGYTDTQYF
TRBJ1-5 TRBV24-1 CATSDFPGTGDIQPQHF
TRBJ1-5 TRBV9 CASSPGLDRNQPQHF
TRBJ1-1 TRBV12-2 CASRNKNQGTGTEAFF
TRBJ2-7 TRBV19 CASSTKGQGAYEQYF
TRBJ1-2 TRBV15 CATSSNRVGYTF
TRBJ1-3 TRBV6-5 CASSYSVRPSGNTIYF
TRBJ2-1 TRBV7-9 CASSKPETGGNEQFF
TRBJ1-6 TRBV27 CASSREISSYNSPLHF
TRBJ1-3 TRBV6-1 CASSEGTASGNTIYF
TRBJ2-2 TRBV18 CASSPAGGNTGELFF
TRBJ2-7 TRBV9 CASSPGTRGNEQYF
TRBJ1-1 TRBV5-5 CASSRTDMNTEAFF
TRBJ1-3 TRBV21-1 CASNPDRDGNTIYF
TRBJ1-5 TRBV3-1/TRBV3-2 CASSQTGFQPQHF
TRBJ1-5 TRBV6-1 CASSETTARNQPQHF
TRBJ1-1 TRBV7-9 CASKRIDRNTEAFF
TRBJ2-1 TRBV5-1 CASSWGQGNEQFF
TRBJ1-3 TRBV6-1 CASSENFAGTGSGNTIYF
TRBJ1-4 TRBV5-1 CASSLGDRATNEKLFF
TRBJ1-1 TRBV6-5 CASRDLDRATEAFF
TRBJ2-3 TRBV19 CASSSGFWSTDTQYF
TRBJ1-1 TRBV5-5 CASSTPGQPNTEAFF
TRBJ1-4 TRBV18 CASSPQGAEMFF
TRBJ1-6 TRBV10-3 CAISESLPPGLSPLHF
TRBJ1-4 TRBV18 CASSRVETGYEKLFF
TRBJ1-1 TRBV24-1 CATSDSPTAPRNTEAFF